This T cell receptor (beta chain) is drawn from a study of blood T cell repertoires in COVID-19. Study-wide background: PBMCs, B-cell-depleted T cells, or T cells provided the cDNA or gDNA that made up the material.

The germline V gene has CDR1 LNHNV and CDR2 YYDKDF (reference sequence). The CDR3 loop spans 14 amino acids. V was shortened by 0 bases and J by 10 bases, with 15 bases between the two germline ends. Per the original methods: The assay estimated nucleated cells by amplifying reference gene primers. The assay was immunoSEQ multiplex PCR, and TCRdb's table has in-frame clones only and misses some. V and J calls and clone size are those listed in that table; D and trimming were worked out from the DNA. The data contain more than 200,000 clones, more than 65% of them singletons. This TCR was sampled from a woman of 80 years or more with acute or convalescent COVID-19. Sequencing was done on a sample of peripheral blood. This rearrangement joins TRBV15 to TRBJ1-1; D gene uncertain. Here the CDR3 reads CATSRDRSPRGAFF. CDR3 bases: TGTGCCACCAGCAGAGATCGGTCGCCCCGCGGAGCTTTCTTT.